This T cell receptor beta chain was obtained from a study of OX40 agonist ivuxolimab in advanced cancers. Concerning the study at large: Ivuxolimab, which targeted the costimulatory receptor OX40 (CD134), was an agonistic, fully human IgG2 monoclonal antibody. Intravenous ivuxolimab was administered to patients every 2 weeks at six dose levels: 0.01, 0.1, 0.3, 1.5, 3 and 10 mg/kg. Of the approximately 54 patients in dose escalation, some 20 had hepatocellular carcinoma, some 15 had melanoma, 9 had renal cell carcinoma and 9 had head and neck cancer. In the dose-escalation cohort, roughly 82% of patients were male, and the mean age was around 60 years with a range of about 20 to 80. Patients were allowed to have had prior anti-PD-1, anti-PD-L1 or anti-CTLA-4 therapy, and more than 30% of the dose-escalation patients had previously received checkpoint inhibitors. Partial responses occurred in three dose-escalation patients, of whom one had hepatocellular carcinoma and two had cutaneous melanoma. The purpose of peripheral TCRbeta sequencing was to test whether ivuxolimab changed TCR sequence diversity and led to clonal T-cell expansion. The paper describes the monotherapy dose-escalation part (N of about 57 patients) of the phase I trial of ivuxolimab. What the work shows at the level of the full study, not this receptor alone: The antigen specificity of the peripheral T cells that underwent clonal expansion was not determined. After ivuxolimab, CD8+ T cells had more expanded clones than CD4+ T cells on average. Clonal expansion of both CD4+ and CD8+ blood T cells was observed from baseline to week 6 at doses 0.1 to 3.0 mg/kg. In the 0.1-3.0 mg/kg groups, partial responders were among the patients with the lowest normalized peripheral clonal expansion, particularly in CD8+ T cells. Low levels of normalized T-cell clonal expansion were also seen in some patients who did not respond.

A remark on this clone: Its antigen is unknown. Base qualities are missing; no much larger clone stands one base away.

The trial excluded patients who had a history of autoimmune disease or were on systemic immunosuppression. In every dose cohort, peripheral blood was drawn for TCR sequencing at baseline, cycle 4 day 1, and cycle 7 day 1. The samples were taken from a phase I, first-in-human, multicenter, open-label dose-escalation trial of ivuxolimab. Adults with locally advanced or metastatic melanoma, renal cell carcinoma, hepatocellular carcinoma or head and neck squamous cell carcinoma were enrolled in the trial. Before TCR sequencing, CD4+ and CD8+ T cells were separately sorted from peripheral blood. Based on the germline V gene (reference sequence), the CDR1 and CDR2 sequences are SGHNT and YYREEE. From cysteine to phenylalanine, the CDR3 is 14 amino acids long. Just CDR3 DNA is preserved here, 42 bases in frame from base 1. Deletion took 4 bases off V and 2 bases off J, with a span of 10 bases between the germline ends.

Genomic DNA was extracted from sorted cells for sequencing of the TCRbeta CDR3 region. The immunoSEQ Assay was used to sequence the TCRbeta CDR3 regions. In its TCRdb copy, this immuneACCESS table keeps in-frame sequences only and misses some clones. Where compared with another copy, unresolved V genes explain less than half of these, and the others have no known cause. The table for this sample lists approximately 27,000 clones; approximately 84% of them were counted only once. The ten largest account for 12% to 15% of the sample. This TCR was sampled from an adult with an advanced solid tumor such as melanoma, head and neck, liver or kidney cancer. The rearrangement joined TRBV5-4 to TRBJ1-5; the D gene assignment is ambiguous. The material sequenced was CD4+ or CD8+ T cells sorted from blood, taken in a trial of the OX40 agonist ivuxolimab. The DNA reads TGTGCCAGCAGCCCCGGACCCGGCAATCAGCCCCAGCATTTT. This codes for CASSPGPGNQPQHF.